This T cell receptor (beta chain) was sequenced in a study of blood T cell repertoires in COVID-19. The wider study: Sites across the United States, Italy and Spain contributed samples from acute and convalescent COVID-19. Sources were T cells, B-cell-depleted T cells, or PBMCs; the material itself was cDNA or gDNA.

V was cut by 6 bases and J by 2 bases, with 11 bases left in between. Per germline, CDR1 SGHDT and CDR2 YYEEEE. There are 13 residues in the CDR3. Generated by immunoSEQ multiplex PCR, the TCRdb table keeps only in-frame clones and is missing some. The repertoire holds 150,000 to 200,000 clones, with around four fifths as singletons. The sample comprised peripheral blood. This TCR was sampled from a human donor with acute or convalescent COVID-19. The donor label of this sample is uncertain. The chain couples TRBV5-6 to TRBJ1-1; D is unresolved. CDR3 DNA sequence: TGTGCCAGCAACCTCGGGGTAAACACTGAAGCTTTCTTT. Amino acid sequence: CASNLGVNTEAFF.